The present T cell receptor (beta chain) was sequenced within a study of CD8 T cells in ankylosing spondylitis. The study's findings and limits: A subset of motif variants has previously been described in the synovial fluid and blood of reactive arthritis. One TCR beta motif, made up of under ten highly homologous variants, appeared characteristic of ankylosing spondylitis blood. Clones linked to disease were reported to show significant enrichment in matched ankylosing spondylitis synovial fluid.

For TCR beta, libraries came from quantitative 5'-RACE with molecular barcodes. MiXCR, run by TCRdb on the 5' RACE reads, gives a single entry per CDR3 protein. The table shows about 39,000 distinct CDR3 sequences, with about a tenth occurring only once. With regard to this clonotype: Its antigen is undetermined.

The sample taken for sequencing was blood, either unsorted or a sorted T cell fraction (not recorded which). The source of this sequence is a male donor with ankylosing spondylitis or in good health (not recorded which).

In DNA, the CDR3 is TGTGCCAGCAGCTTAGGTGAGGGGAGTCCTTCCTACGAGCAGTACTTC. Its translation is CASSLGEGSPSYEQYF. The V and J genes are TRBV7-9 and TRBJ2-7, with D perhaps TRBD1 or TRBD2 (5 bases each). CDR3 size: 16 residues. V lost 1 base, J lost 1 base, and 14 bases lay in between. Germline-derived CDR1 and CDR2 are SEHNR and FQNEAQ (reference sequence).